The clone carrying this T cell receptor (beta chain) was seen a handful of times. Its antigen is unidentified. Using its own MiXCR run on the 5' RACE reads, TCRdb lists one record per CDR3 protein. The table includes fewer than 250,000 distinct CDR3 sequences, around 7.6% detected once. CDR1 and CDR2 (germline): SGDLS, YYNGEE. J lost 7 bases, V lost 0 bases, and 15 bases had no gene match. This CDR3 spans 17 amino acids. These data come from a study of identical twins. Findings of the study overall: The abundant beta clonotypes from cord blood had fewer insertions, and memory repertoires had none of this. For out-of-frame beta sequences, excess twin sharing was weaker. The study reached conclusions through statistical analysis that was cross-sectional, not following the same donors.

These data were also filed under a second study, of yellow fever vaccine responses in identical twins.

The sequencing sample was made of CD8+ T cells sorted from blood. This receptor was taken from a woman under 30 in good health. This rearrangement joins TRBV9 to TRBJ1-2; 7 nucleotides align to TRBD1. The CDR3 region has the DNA TGTGCCAGCAGCGTAGTTGCGGTCAGGGACAGACTTCTTGGCTACACCTTC. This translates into CASSVVAVRDRLLGYTF.